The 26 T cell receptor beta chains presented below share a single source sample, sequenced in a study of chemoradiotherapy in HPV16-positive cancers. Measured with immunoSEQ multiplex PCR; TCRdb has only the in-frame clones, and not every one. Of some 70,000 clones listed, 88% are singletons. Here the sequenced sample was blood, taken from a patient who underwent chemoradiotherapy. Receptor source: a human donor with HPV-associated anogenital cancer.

DNA for the CDR3: TGTGCCAGCAGCTCGACCGGGGCCTCCCTGGGTGGCTACACCTTC. This gives the protein CASSSTGASLGGYTF. The chain is built from TRBV5-5 and TRBJ1-2, with a possible D match to TRBD1 (5 bases). CDR1 SGHKS and CDR2 YYEKEE come from the germline V gene (reference sequence). V lost 3 bases, J lost 7 bases, and 19 bases lay in between. The CDR3 has 15 amino acids.

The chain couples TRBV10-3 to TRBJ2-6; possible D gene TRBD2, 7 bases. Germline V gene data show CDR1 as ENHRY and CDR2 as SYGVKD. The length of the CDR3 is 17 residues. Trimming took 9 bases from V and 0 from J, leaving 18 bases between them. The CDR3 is CAISRGAGRSGANVLTF. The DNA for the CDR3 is TGTGCCATATCCCGGGGGGCAGGGCGCTCTGGGGCCAACGTCCTGACTTTC.

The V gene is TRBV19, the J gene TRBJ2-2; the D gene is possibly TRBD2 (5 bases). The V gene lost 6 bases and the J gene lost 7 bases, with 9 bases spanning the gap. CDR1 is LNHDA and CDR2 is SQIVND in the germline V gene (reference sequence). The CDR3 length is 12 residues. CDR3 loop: CASRSRVGELFF. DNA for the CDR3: TGTGCCAGTAGGTCGCGGGTCGGGGAGCTGTTTTTT.

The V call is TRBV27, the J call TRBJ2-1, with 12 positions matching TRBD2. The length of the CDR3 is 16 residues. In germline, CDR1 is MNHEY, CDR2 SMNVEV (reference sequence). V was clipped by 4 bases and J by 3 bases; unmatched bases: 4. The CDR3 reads CASSSSGGAFYNEQFF. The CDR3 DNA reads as TGTGCCAGCAGTTCTAGCGGGGGGGCCTTCTACAATGAGCAGTTCTTC.

The CDR3: CATLNSGTGVHEQYF. The DNA for the CDR3 is TGTGCCACCCTAAATTCCGGGACAGGGGTCCACGAGCAGTACTTC. V is TRBV6-1 and J is TRBJ2-5; 10 bases agree with TRBD1. The DNA end lines up better with TRBJ2-7; the J call may be wrong. The CDR3 contains 15 residues. Germline CDR1 and CDR2: MNHNS and SASEGT.

CDR3 sequence: CASSYSNTGNTEAFF. The CDR3 nucleotides read TGTGCCAGCAGTTACTCGAATACGGGGAACACTGAAGCTTTCTTT. The chain has TRBV6-5 and TRBJ1-1, with unresolved D. The CDR3 is made up of 15 amino acids. The germline CDR1 and CDR2 sequences are MNHEY and SVGAGI. Deletions cut 0 bases from V and 1 base from J, with 9 bases between.

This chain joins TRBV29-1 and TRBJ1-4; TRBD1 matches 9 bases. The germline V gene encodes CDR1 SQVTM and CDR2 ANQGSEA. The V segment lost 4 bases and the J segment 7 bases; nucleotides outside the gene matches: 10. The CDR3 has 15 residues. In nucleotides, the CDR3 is TGCAGCGTTGCCGCTCCCGGGACAGGGCTTGAAAAACTGTTTTTT. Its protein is CSVAAPGTGLEKLFF. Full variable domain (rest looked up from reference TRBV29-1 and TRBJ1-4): SAVISQKPSRDICQRGTSLTIQCQVDSQVTMMFWYRQQPGQSLTLIATANQGSEATYESGFVIDKFPISRPNLTFSTLTVSNMSPEDSSIYLCSVAAPGTGLEKLFFGSGTQLSVL.

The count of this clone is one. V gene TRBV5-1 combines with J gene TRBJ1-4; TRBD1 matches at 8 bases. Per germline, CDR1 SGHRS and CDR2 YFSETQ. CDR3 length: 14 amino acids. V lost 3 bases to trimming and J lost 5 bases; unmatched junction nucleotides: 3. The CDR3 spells CASSSQGANEKLFF. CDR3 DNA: TGCGCCAGCAGCTCTCAGGGGGCGAATGAAAAACTGTTTTTT.

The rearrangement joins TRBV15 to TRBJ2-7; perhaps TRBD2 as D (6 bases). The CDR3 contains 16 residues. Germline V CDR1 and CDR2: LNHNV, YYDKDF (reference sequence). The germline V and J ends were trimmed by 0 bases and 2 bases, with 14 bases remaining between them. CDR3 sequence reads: CATSRERTGLTYEQYF. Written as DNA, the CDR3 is TGTGCCACCAGCAGAGAACGTACGGGACTTACCTACGAGCAGTACTTC.

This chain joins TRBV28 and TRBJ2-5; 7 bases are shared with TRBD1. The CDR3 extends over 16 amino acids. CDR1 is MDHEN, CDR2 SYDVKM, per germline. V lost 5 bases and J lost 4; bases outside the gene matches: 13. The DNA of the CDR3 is TGTGCCAGCAGTGAGTTCTCAGGGGGTCCGCGAGAGACCCAGTACTTC. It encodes CASSEFSGGPRETQYF. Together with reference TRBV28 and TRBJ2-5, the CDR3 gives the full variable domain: DVKVTQSSRYLVKRTGEKVFLECVQDMDHENMFWYRQDPGLGLRLIYFSYDVKMKEKGDIPEGYSVSREKKERFSLILESASTNQTSMYLCASSEFSGGPRETQYFGPGTRLLVL.

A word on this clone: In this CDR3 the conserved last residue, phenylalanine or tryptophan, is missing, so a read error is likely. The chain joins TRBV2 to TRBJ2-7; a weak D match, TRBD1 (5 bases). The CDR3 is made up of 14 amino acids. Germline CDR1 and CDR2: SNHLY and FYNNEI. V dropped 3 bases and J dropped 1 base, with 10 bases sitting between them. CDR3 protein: CASSDSGLSYEQYL. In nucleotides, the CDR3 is TGTGCCAGCAGTGACTCAGGGCTGTCCTACGAGCAGTACCTC.

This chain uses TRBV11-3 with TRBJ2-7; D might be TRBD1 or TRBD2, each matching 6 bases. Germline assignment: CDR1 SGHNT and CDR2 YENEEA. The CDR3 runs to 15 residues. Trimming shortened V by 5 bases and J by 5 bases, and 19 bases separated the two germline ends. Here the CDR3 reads CASSRGRGGGNEQYF. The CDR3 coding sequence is TGTGCCAGCAGCCGGGGGCGCGGAGGGGGAAACGAGCAGTACTTC.

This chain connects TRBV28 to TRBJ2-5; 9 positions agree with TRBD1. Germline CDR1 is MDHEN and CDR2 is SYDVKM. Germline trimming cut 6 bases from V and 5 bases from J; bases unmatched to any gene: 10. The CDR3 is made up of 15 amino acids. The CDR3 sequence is CASRKLQGAGETQYF. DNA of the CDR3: TGTGCCAGCAGGAAATTACAGGGGGCGGGGGAGACCCAGTACTTC. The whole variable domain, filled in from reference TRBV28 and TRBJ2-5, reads DVKVTQSSRYLVKRTGEKVFLECVQDMDHENMFWYRQDPGLGLRLIYFSYDVKMKEKGDIPEGYSVSREKKERFSLILESASTNQTSMYLCASRKLQGAGETQYFGPGTRLLVL.

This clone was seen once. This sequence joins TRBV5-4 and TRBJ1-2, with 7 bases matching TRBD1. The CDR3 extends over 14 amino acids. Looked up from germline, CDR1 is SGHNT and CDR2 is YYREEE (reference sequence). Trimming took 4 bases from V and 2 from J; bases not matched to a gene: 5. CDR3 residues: CASSPGTVNYGYTF. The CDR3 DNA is TGTGCCAGCAGCCCCGGGACAGTGAACTATGGCTACACCTTC.

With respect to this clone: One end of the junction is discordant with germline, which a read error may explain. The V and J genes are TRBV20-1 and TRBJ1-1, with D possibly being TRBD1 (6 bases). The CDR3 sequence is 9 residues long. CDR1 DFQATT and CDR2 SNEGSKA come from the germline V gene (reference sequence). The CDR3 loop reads CSATDLDSF. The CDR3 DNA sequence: TGCAGTGCTACCGATTTGGACAGTTTT.

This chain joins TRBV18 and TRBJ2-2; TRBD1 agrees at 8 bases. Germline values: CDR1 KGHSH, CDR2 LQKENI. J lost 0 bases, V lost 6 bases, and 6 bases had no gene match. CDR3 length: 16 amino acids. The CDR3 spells CASSHLTGANTGELFF. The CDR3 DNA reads TGTGCCAGCTCCCACCTGACAGGGGCGAACACCGGGGAGCTGTTTTTT. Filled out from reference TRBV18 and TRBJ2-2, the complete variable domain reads NAGVMQNPRHLVRRRGQEARLRCSPMKGHSHVYWYRQLPEEGLKFMVYLQKENIIDESGMPKERFSAEFPKEGPSILRIQQVVRGDSAAYFCASSHLTGANTGELFFGEGSRLTVL.

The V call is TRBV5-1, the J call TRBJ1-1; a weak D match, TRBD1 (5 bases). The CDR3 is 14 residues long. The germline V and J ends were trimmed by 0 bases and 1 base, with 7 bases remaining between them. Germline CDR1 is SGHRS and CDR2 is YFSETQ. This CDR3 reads CASSLGQKNTEAFF. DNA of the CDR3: TGCGCCAGCAGCTTGGGACAGAAGAACACTGAAGCTTTCTTT. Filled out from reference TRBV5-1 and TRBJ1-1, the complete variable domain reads KAGVTQTPRYLIKTRGQQVTLSCSPISGHRSVSWYQQTPGQGLQFLFEYFSETQRNKGNFPGRFSGRQFSNSRSEMNVSTLELGDSALYLCASSLGQKNTEAFFGQGTRLTVV.

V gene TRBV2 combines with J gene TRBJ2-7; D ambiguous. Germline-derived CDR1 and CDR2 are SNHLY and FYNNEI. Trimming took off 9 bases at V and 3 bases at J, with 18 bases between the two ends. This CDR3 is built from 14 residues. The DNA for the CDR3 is TGTGCCAGTAAAATTACAGCATGGATCTACGAGCAGTACTTC. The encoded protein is CASKITAWIYEQYF. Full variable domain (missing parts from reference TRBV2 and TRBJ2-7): EPEVTQTPSHQVTQMGQEVILRCVPISNHLYFYWYRQILGQKVEFLVSFYNNEISEKSEIFDDQFSVERPDGSNFTLKIRSTKLEDSAMYFCASKITAWIYEQYFGPGTRLTVT.

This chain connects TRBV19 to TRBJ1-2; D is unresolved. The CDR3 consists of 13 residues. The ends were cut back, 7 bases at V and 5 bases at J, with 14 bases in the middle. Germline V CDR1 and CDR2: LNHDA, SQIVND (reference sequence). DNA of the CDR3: TGTGCCAGTAATCCGGGTTTGGGGTATGGCTACACCTTC. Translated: CASNPGLGYGYTF.

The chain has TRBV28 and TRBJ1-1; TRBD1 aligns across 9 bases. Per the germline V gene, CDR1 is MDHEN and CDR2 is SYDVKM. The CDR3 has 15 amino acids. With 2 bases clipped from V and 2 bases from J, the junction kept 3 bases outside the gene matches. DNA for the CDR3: TGTGCCAGCAGTTTAGGGGGACAGGGTAACACTGAAGCTTTCTTT. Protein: CASSLGGQGNTEAFF.

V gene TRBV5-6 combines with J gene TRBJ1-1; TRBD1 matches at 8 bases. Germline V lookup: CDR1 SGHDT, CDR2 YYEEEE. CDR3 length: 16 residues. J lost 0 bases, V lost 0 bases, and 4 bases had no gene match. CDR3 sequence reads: CASSLGTGFLNTEAFF. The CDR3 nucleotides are TGTGCCAGCAGCTTGGGGACAGGGTTCCTGAACACTGAAGCTTTCTTT.

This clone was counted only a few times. CDR3 nucleotides: TGCGCCAGCAGGGGGGGGCAAGAGACCCAGTACTTC. This sequence encodes CASRGGQETQYF. The chain is built from TRBV5-1 and TRBJ2-5; 7 bases line up with TRBD2. In germline, CDR1 is SGHRS, CDR2 YFSETQ. The CDR3 runs to 12 residues. Losses at the gene ends were 5 bases for V and 2 bases for J; bases not matched to a gene: 0.

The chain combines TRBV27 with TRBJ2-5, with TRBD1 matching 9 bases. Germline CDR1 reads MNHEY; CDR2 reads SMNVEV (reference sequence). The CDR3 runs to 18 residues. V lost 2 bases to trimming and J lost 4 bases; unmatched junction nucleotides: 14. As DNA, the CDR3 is TGTGCCAGCAGTTTAACCGGCCCCGGGACAGGGAGCGGAGAGACCCAGTACTTC. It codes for CASSLTGPGTGSGETQYF.

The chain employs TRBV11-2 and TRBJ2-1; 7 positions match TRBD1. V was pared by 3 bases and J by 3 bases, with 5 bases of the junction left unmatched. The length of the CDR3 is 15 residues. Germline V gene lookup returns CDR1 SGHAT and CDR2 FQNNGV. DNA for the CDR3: TGTGCCAGCAGCTTTGAGGGACAGAGCTACAATGAGCAGTTCTTC. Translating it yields CASSFEGQSYNEQFF.

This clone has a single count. The CDR3: CAWSRGDAQETQYF. The CDR3 DNA is TGTGCCTGGAGTAGGGGGGACGCGCAAGAGACCCAGTACTTC. The chain uses TRBV30 and TRBJ2-5; D possibly uses TRBD1 or TRBD2 (6 bases each). Germline loops: CDR1 GTSNPN, CDR2 SVGIG (reference sequence). The CDR3 is made up of 14 amino acids. Trimming took off 2 bases at V and 2 bases at J, with 12 bases between the two ends. The full variable domain, with the rest looked up from reference TRBV30 and TRBJ2-5, is SQTIHQWPATLVQPVGSPLSLECTVEGTSNPNLYWYRQAAGRGLQLLFYSVGIGQISSEVPQNLSASRPQDRQFILSSKKLLLSDSGFYLCAWSRGDAQETQYFGPGTRLLVL.

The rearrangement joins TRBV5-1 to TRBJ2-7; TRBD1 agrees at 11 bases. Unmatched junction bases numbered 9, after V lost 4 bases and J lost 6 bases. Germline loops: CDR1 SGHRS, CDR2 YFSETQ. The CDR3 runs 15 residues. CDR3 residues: CASSPEPGQGGEQYF. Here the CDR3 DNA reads TGCGCCAGCAGCCCAGAACCGGGACAGGGGGGCGAGCAGTACTTC.